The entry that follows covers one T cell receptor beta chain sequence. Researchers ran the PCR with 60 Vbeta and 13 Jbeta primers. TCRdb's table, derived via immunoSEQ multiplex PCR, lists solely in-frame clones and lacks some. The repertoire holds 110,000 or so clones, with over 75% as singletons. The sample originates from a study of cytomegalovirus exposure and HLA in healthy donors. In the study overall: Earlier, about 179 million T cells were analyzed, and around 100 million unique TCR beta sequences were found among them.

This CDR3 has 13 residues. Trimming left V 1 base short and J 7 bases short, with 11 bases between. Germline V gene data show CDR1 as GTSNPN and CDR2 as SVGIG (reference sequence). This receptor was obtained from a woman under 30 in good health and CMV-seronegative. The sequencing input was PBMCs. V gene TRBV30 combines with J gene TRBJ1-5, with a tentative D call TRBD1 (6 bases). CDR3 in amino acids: CAWSAHREQPQHF. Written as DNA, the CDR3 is TGTGCCTGGAGTGCCCACAGGGAGCAGCCCCAGCATTTT.